One sample yielded the 30 T cell receptor beta chains listed below, sequenced in a study of blood T cell repertoires in COVID-19 (dated by TCRdb to about 2020). Receptor amplification or capture employed the immunoSEQ multiplex PCR assay. TCRdb's version of the immuneACCESS table is confined to in-frame rearrangements and falls short of the full clone set. An unresolved V gene accounts for under half of the shortfall where checked; the remainder is of unknown origin. This sample has roughly 170,000 clones in its table, and almost 80% of those were observed once. Approximately 15% of the sample is taken by the ten largest. Material for sequencing was PBMCs or T cells enriched from blood (not recorded which). Receptors were obtained from a woman in her fifties or sixties who had recovered from COVID-19.

This sequence joins TRBV27 and TRBJ2-3; 8 bases align to TRBD2. The CDR3 is made up of 15 amino acids. Trimming cost V 6 bases and J 8 bases; bases outside gene matches: 13. Germline V gene sequence: CDR1 MNHEY, CDR2 SMNVEV (reference sequence). The DNA of the CDR3 is TGTGCCAGCAGCCCTCGGGGGGGGACCCCGGGTACGCAGTATTTT. It translates to CASSPRGGTPGTQYF.

This clone was seen a few times. This rearrangement joins TRBV7-9 to TRBJ2-7; D call uncertain. The ends were cut back, 5 bases at V and 1 base at J, with 9 bases in the middle. The CDR3 sequence is 13 residues long. In germline, CDR1 is SEHNR, CDR2 FQNEAQ (reference sequence). The CDR3 region is CASSVAVSYEQYF. The CDR3 region has the DNA TGTGCCAGCAGCGTGGCGGTGTCCTACGAGCAGTACTTC. Drawing the rest from reference TRBV7-9 and TRBJ2-7, the complete variable domain is DTGVSQNPRHKITKRGQNVTFRCDPISEHNRLYWYRQTLGQGPEFLTYFQNEAQLEKSRLLSDRFSAERPKGSFSTLEIQRTEQGDSAMYLCASSVAVSYEQYFGPGTRLTVT.

CDR3 nucleotide sequence: TGTGCCAGTAGGAGAAGGGGGTTGGAAGCTGGCTACACCTTC. Translated: CASRRRGLEAGYTF. V and J are TRBV19 and TRBJ1-2; D might be TRBD1 (6 bases). The ends were cut back, 6 bases at V and 7 bases at J, with 18 bases in the middle. This CDR3 has 14 amino acids. Germline loops: CDR1 LNHDA, CDR2 SQIVND (reference sequence).

CDR3 DNA sequence: TGTGCCAGCAGTTCCGGGACAGTTAATGAAAAACTGTTTTTT. This sequence encodes CASSSGTVNEKLFF. The J gene is TRBJ1-4, the V gene TRBV28, with TRBD1 matching over 7 bases. Unmatched junction bases numbered 3, after V lost 4 bases and J lost 4 bases. CDR1 and CDR2 from the germline V gene are MDHEN and SYDVKM. The CDR3 extends over 14 amino acids.

The chain employs TRBV28 and TRBJ2-1; 14 bases fit TRBD2. V trimming: 8 bases; J trimming: 5 bases; junction bases outside the gene matches: 17. The germline V gene encodes CDR1 MDHEN and CDR2 SYDVKM. CDR3 length: 19 amino acids. CDR3 coding DNA: TGTGCCAGCCGAATATACCGGACTAGCGGGAGGCAGGCCGACAATGAGCAGTTCTTC. Encoded protein: CASRIYRTSGRQADNEQFF.

This clone was seen a few times. The chain recombines TRBV27 with TRBJ2-7, with a possible D match to TRBD1 (5 bases). Trimming took off 3 bases at V and 9 bases at J, with 18 bases between the two ends. The length of the CDR3 is 14 residues. Per germline, CDR1 MNHEY and CDR2 SMNVEV (reference sequence). The CDR3: CASSFKGAINRQYF. CDR3 in DNA: TGTGCCAGCAGTTTCAAAGGGGCGATAAATCGGCAGTACTTC.

The chain uses TRBV6-5 and TRBJ2-1; D is possibly TRBD1 (6 bases). Trimming took 8 bases from V and 2 from J, leaving 16 bases between them. Germline loops: CDR1 MNHEY, CDR2 SVGAGI. CDR3 length: 15 residues. The CDR3 here is CASPDYNRAYNEQFF. The CDR3, as DNA: TGTGCCAGCCCTGATTATAACAGGGCCTACAATGAGCAGTTCTTC.

This clone appeared a few times. The chain joins TRBV2 to TRBJ2-1, with 13 bases identical to TRBD2. CDR1 and CDR2 (germline): SNHLY, FYNNEI. The CDR3 consists of 16 residues. The ends lost 6 bases at V and 5 bases at J; junction bases unmatched: 7. The CDR3 DNA is TGTGCCAGCAGAAGGACTAGCGGGAGTCCAAACAATGAGCAGTTCTTC. Translated, it gives CASRRTSGSPNNEQFF.

This clone was detected only once. The chain uses TRBV2 and TRBJ1-1; D ambiguous. In germline, CDR1 is SNHLY, CDR2 FYNNEI. V was cut by 7 bases and J by 6 bases, with 15 bases left in between. The CDR3 runs to 13 residues. CDR3 in DNA: TGTGCCAGCACCGAACGTCGGGTCTCTGAAGCTTTCTTT. The encoded protein is CASTERRVSEAFF.

The chain has TRBV16 and TRBJ1-2; tentatively, D is TRBD1 (5 bases). The V and J ends lost 5 bases and 5 bases respectively, with 12 bases between them. Germline V gives CDR1 KGHSY, CDR2 FQNENV. The CDR3 runs to 13 residues. The CDR3 protein is CASSEGDFYGYTF. In DNA form, the CDR3 reads TGTGCCAGCAGCGAAGGGGACTTTTATGGCTACACCTTC.

This clone was picked up a small number of times. The CDR3, as DNA: TGTGCCAGCAGTTTACAGCCGCGGGGGAACTACGAGCAGTACTTC. It translates to CASSLQPRGNYEQYF. The V and J genes are TRBV28 and TRBJ2-7; 7 nucleotides agree with TRBD2. Per the germline V gene, CDR1 is MDHEN and CDR2 is SYDVKM. After removal of 2 bases from V and 3 bases from J, the junction contained 7 bases not matched to a gene. The CDR3 extends over 15 amino acids.

The chain is built from TRBV6-5 and TRBJ2-5; 7 bases match TRBD2. The trim removed 4 bases at V and 5 bases at J, leaving 4 bases unmatched. The CDR3 spans 13 residues. Germline CDR1 reads MNHEY; CDR2 reads SVGAGI. CDR3 nucleotides: TGTGCCAGCAGTTCCCGGGGGGTCGAGACCCAGTACTTC. It codes for CASSSRGVETQYF.

The V gene is TRBV28, the J gene TRBJ2-3; maybe TRBD2 (7 bases). Trimming removed 6 bases from V and 1 base from J, with 14 bases in between. Per the germline V gene, CDR1 is MDHEN and CDR2 is SYDVKM. This CDR3 spans 15 amino acids. In DNA form, the CDR3 reads TGTGCCAGCAGGGGGGCGGGGGAGCGCACAGATACGCAGTATTTT. It yields the protein CASRGAGERTDTQYF.

The chain couples TRBV5-6 to TRBJ2-2; 12 bases match TRBD2. The CDR3 loop spans 15 amino acids. Trimming removed 4 bases from V and 5 bases from J; junction bases left unmatched: 3. Looked up from germline, CDR1 is SGHDT and CDR2 is YYEEEE. CDR3: CASSIGLAGTGELFF. CDR3 nucleotide sequence: TGTGCCAGCAGCATCGGACTAGCGGGAACCGGGGAGCTGTTTTTT.

The V call is TRBV28, the J call TRBJ1-2; no clear D gene. The CDR3 loop spans 13 amino acids. V gave up 5 bases and J gave up 1 base, with 8 bases separating them. Germline values: CDR1 MDHEN, CDR2 SYDVKM. CDR3 coding DNA: TGTGCCAGCAGTGGCGGAGTTAACTATGGCTACACCTTC. Protein product: CASSGGVNYGYTF.

The V gene is TRBV30, the J gene TRBJ1-6, with D tentatively TRBD1 (5 bases). The CDR3 is 13 residues long. Trimming took 3 bases from V and 7 from J, leaving 10 bases between them. CDR1 and CDR2 from the germline V gene are GTSNPN and SVGIG (reference sequence). CDR3 residues: CAWSPGQNSPLHF. In DNA form, the CDR3 reads TGTGCCTGGAGCCCAGGGCAAAATTCACCCCTCCACTTT.

This chain connects TRBV7-9 to TRBJ1-4; D gene uncertain. Between the trimmed V and J ends, which lost 3 bases and 5 bases, there was a span of 7 bases. Germline CDR1 is SEHNR and CDR2 is FQNEAQ (reference sequence). This CDR3 comprises 13 residues. This CDR3 reads CASSLMENEKLFF. CDR3 nucleotides: TGTGCCAGCAGCTTGATGGAGAATGAAAAACTGTTTTTT.

The J gene is TRBJ1-2, the V gene TRBV7-9; no clear D. CDR1 is SEHNR, CDR2 FQNEAQ, per germline (reference sequence). The CDR3 is 13 amino acids. The V end was cut by 6 bases, the J end by 2 bases, with 10 bases between. CDR3 sequence: CASRPAGNYGYTF. The CDR3 DNA follows: TGTGCCAGCAGACCCGCGGGGAACTATGGCTACACCTTC.

The V and J genes are TRBV24-1 and TRBJ2-3, with 10 nucleotides matching TRBD2. V lost 7 bases and J lost 1; bases outside the gene matches: 4. This CDR3 comprises 15 residues. Germline CDR1 is KGHDR and CDR2 is SFDVKD. The CDR3 DNA sequence: TGTGCCACCAGGCCCGGGACTAGCGGCACAGATACGCAGTATTTT. Its protein product is CATRPGTSGTDTQYF.

The chain carries TRBV5-1 and TRBJ2-5; 10 nucleotides match TRBD2. Trimming at V came to 5 bases and at J to 0 bases, leaving 1 base not matched to a gene. This CDR3 comprises 14 residues. Germline CDR1 is SGHRS and CDR2 is YFSETQ. The chain's CDR3 is CASSTSGDQETQYF. CDR3 bases: TGCGCCAGCAGTACTAGCGGGGACCAAGAGACCCAGTACTTC.

V usage is TRBV24-1 and J usage is TRBJ2-1; 13 nucleotides line up with TRBD2. The ends lost 8 bases at V and 7 bases at J; junction bases unmatched: 7. CDR3 size: 15 residues. Germline V gives CDR1 KGHDR, CDR2 SFDVKD. This chain's CDR3 is CATTPTSGRANEQFF. Written as DNA, the CDR3 is TGTGCCACCACCCCAACTAGCGGGAGGGCGAATGAGCAGTTCTTC.

This clone was counted between two and nine times. The rearrangement links TRBV7-9 to TRBJ2-1; D uncertain. Per the germline V gene, CDR1 is SEHNR and CDR2 is FQNEAQ (reference sequence). V gave up 6 bases and J gave up 0 bases, with 12 bases separating them. The CDR3 covers 15 residues. CDR3 sequence reads: CASSQALGSYNEQFF. The CDR3, as DNA: TGTGCCAGCAGTCAAGCTCTTGGCTCCTACAATGAGCAGTTCTTC.

In this sample, this clone turned up a few times. V and J are TRBV19 and TRBJ2-5; 9 nucleotides align to TRBD1. Germline CDR1 is LNHDA and CDR2 is SQIVND (reference sequence). Trimming took 4 bases from V and 4 from J; bases not matched to a gene: 1. The CDR3 loop spans 13 amino acids. The CDR3 nucleotides are TGTGCCAGTAGTACGACAGGGGGAGAGACCCAGTACTTC. The encoded protein is CASSTTGGETQYF.

CDR3 DNA: TGTGCCAGCAGTTACCGCCCTAGCGGGAGCTCCTACAATGAGCAGTTCTTC. Translated, it gives CASSYRPSGSSYNEQFF. The rearrangement links TRBV6-2 or TRBV6-3 to TRBJ2-1, with 10 bases fitting TRBD2. Per the germline V gene, CDR1 is MNHEY and CDR2 is SVGEGT. Trimming took 2 bases from V and 0 from J; bases not matched to a gene: 4. The CDR3 extends over 17 amino acids.

This chain connects TRBV2 to TRBJ2-5, with D tentatively TRBD1 (5 bases). The germline V gene has CDR1 SNHLY and CDR2 FYNNEI. The CDR3 sequence is 15 residues long. With 6 bases removed from V and 5 bases from J, the gap between germline ends came to 19 bases. The CDR3 DNA reads as TGTGCCAGCAGGGGGCCATTGGGTTTGGGGGAGACCCAGTACTTC. Translating gives CASRGPLGLGETQYF.

The chain uses TRBV27 and TRBJ2-1; 8 nucleotides line up with TRBD2. Germline V gene data show CDR1 as MNHEY and CDR2 as SMNVEV (reference sequence). The CDR3 contains 18 residues. J was trimmed by 0 bases and V by 8 bases; bases with no gene match: 15. The CDR3 sequence: CASYPTSAPAGSYNEQFF. In nucleotides, the CDR3 is TGTGCCAGCTATCCGACTAGCGCCCCAGCTGGCTCCTACAATGAGCAGTTCTTC.

V and J are TRBV12-5 and TRBJ2-3; D is possibly TRBD2 (5 bases). The CDR3 contains 18 residues. The ends were cut back, 1 base at V and 1 base at J, with 18 bases in the middle. CDR1 and CDR2 from the germline V gene are LGHNT and FRNRAP. This chain's CDR3 is CASGLGSDYSFCTDTQYF. The CDR3 region has the DNA TGTGCTAGTGGTTTGGGGAGTGACTATTCCTTTTGCACAGATACGCAGTATTTT.

The chain joins TRBV18 to TRBJ2-7; 7 bases line up with TRBD2. This CDR3 region has 15 residues. Germline assignment: CDR1 KGHSH and CDR2 LQKENI. Losses at the gene ends were 3 bases for V and 6 bases for J; bases not matched to a gene: 11. The CDR3 DNA sequence: TGTGCCAGCTCACCCACCGGGACTATGGGGGGCGAGCAGTACTTC. Residues: CASSPTGTMGGEQYF. Variable domain in full (rest from reference TRBV18 and TRBJ2-7): NAGVMQNPRHLVRRRGQEARLRCSPMKGHSHVYWYRQLPEEGLKFMVYLQKENIIDESGMPKERFSAEFPKEGPSILRIQQVVRGDSAAYFCASSPTGTMGGEQYFGPGTRLTVT.

The chain is built from TRBV7-3 and TRBJ2-7, with 8 bases lining up with TRBD1. Germline-derived CDR1 and CDR2 are SGHTA and FQGTGA. The CDR3 extends over 15 amino acids. The V and J ends lost 5 bases and 3 bases, in that order; junction bases with no gene match: 9. In DNA form, the CDR3 reads TGTGCCAGCAGCGTTTCAGGGGGCGCTAACTACGAGCAGTACTTC. Amino acids: CASSVSGGANYEQYF. Drawing the rest from reference TRBV7-3 and TRBJ2-7, the complete variable domain is GAGVSQTPSNKVTEKGKYVELRCDPISGHTALYWYRQSLGQGPEFLIYFQGTGAADDSGLPNDRFFAVRPEGSVSTLKIQRTERGDSAVYLCASSVSGGANYEQYFGPGTRLTVT.

This clone has only one observation. The chain uses TRBV4-3 and TRBJ2-3, with 8 bases fitting TRBD2. Trimming cost V 2 bases and J 4 bases; bases outside gene matches: 5. Germline assignment: CDR1 LGHNA and CDR2 YSLEER. The CDR3 sequence is 15 residues long. CDR3 region: CASSQILGRADTQYF. The CDR3 DNA sequence: TGCGCCAGCAGCCAAATCCTCGGGAGGGCAGATACGCAGTATTTT.